The TCR beta chain under discussion was sequenced for a study of blood T cell repertoires in COVID-19. TCRdb's table, derived via immunoSEQ multiplex PCR, lists solely in-frame clones and lacks some. The table shows some 75,000 clones, with 70% to 90% occurring only once. Trimming took 5 bases from V and 0 from J, leaving 11 bases between them. This CDR3 comprises 14 residues. Germline CDR1 and CDR2: SEHNR and FQNEAQ (reference sequence). The sequence was obtained from a man older than 75 with COVID-19, enrolled during active disease. Sequenced material: peripheral blood. The V and J genes are TRBV7-9 and TRBJ2-7; possibly TRBD1 for D (5 bases). This CDR3 reads CASSPPTVSYEQYF. The CDR3 region has the DNA TGTGCCAGCAGCCCACCGACAGTCTCCTACGAGCAGTACTTC. Supplemented by reference TRBV7-9 and TRBJ2-7, the full variable domain reads DTGVSQNPRHKITKRGQNVTFRCDPISEHNRLYWYRQTLGQGPEFLTYFQNEAQLEKSRLLSDRFSAERPKGSFSTLEIQRTEQGDSAMYLCASSPPTVSYEQYFGPGTRLTVT.